Listed here is a single TCR beta chain. Antigen unknown. Data came from immunoSEQ multiplex PCR; TCRdb stores just in-frame clones and leaves some out. The sample holds roughly 43,000 clones, approximately 80% seen once. Time point given: pretreatment peripheral blood. The sample is drawn from a study of PD-L1 blockade in urothelial cancer. Study context: Patients arrived having already received 0 to 3 prior chemotherapy regimens. Median T cell yield per blood sample was about 150,000 cells. Blood analysis took place 3 weeks (second dose) and 6 weeks after treatment start. Study outcomes and limitations: A below-median TCR clonality in blood before treatment predicted better survival.

The CDR3 runs to 16 residues. Trimming stripped 8 bases from V and 3 bases from J, with 22 bases between. CDR1 is SGHAT and CDR2 is FQNNGV in the germline V gene. This rearrangement joins TRBV11-2 to TRBJ1-1; D perhaps matches TRBD1 (5 bases). The TCR was taken from a man between 60 and 75 years old with urothelial cancer. The source was PBMCs, collected around atezolizumab (anti-PD-L1) treatment. The CDR3 nucleotides read TGTGCCAGCCGGGGGGGAGGGACGCGTTCGGACACTGAAGCTTTCTTT. This sequence encodes CASRGGGTRSDTEAFF.